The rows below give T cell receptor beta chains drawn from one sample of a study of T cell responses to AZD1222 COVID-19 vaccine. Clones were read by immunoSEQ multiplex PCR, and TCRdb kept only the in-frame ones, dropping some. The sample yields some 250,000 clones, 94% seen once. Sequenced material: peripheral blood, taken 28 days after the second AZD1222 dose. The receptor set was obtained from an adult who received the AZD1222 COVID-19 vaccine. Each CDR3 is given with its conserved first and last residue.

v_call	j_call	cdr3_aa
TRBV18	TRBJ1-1	CASSPAKLNTEAFF
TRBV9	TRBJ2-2	CASSVSGTNTGELFF
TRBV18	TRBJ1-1	CASSRGQILNTEAFF
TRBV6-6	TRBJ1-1	CASSPGRTNTEAFF
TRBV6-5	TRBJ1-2	CASKGDRQDFYGYTF
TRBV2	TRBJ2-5	CASSTTVGAQETQYF
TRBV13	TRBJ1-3	CASSLGSTGYAGNTIYF
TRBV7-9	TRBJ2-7	CASSRRGPYEQYF
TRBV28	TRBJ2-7	CASSPGSFFSYEQYF
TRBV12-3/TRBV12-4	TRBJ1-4	CASSSREKLFF
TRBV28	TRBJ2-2	CASSLDTGELFF
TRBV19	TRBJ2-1	CASTPQGGGQGHNEQFF
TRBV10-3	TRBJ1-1	CAISESNSGFEAFF
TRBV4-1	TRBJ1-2	CASSQGDGRETNYGYTF
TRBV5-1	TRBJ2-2	CASSFGINVGSGELFF
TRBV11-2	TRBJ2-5	CASSTRAEETQYF
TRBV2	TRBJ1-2	CASGDITKYGYTF
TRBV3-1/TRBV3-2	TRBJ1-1	CASSQEVPGAEAFF
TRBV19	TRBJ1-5	CASSSTGVGNQPQHF
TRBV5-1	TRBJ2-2	CASSLRPNTGELFF
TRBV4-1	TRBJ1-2	CASSLLTGSYGYTF
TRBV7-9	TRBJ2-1	CASSGLGEQFF
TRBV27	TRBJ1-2	CASSFAGRSGYTF
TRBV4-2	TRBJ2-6	CASSLRGQLYSGANVLTF
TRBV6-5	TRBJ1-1	CASSYAGGTEAFF
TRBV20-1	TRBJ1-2	CSARGQYTF
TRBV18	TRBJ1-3	CASSPLDRASGNTIYF
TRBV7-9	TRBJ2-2	CASSLSLNTGELFF
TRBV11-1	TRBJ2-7	CASSLGTGVPYEQYF
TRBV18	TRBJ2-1	CASSPAGGQDNEQFF
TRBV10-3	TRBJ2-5	CAAGQDVETQYF